This entry lists 9 T cell receptor beta chains sequenced from one sample in a study of control samples from healthy donors and cancer patients. Assay used: immunoSEQ multiplex PCR; TCRdb lists only in-frame clones, some missing. The data show tens of thousands of clones, around nine tenths seen once. Input material: blood. The source of these receptors is a woman between 55 and 75 years old in good health.

This chain joins TRBV11-2 and TRBJ2-3; no clear D gene. The ends were cut back, 5 bases at V and 5 bases at J, with 8 bases in the middle. Germline lookup yields CDR1 SGHAT and CDR2 FQNNGV. This CDR3 is 12 amino acids long. For the CDR3, the DNA is TGTGCCAGCAGCCCCAAGGGAGATACGCAGTATTTT. This sequence encodes CASSPKGDTQYF.

The chain's CDR3 is CASSWGSMSGNTIYF. CDR3 DNA sequence: TGTGCCAGTAGTTGGGGCAGTATGTCTGGAAACACCATATATTTT. This chain joins TRBV19 and TRBJ1-3; D perhaps matches TRBD1 (5 bases). Germline CDR1 and CDR2: LNHDA and SQIVND (reference sequence). V was clipped by 5 bases and J by 1 base, with 12 bases between them. The CDR3 totals 15 residues. Complete variable domain (other parts from reference TRBV19 and TRBJ1-3): DGGITQSPKYLFRKEGQNVTLSCEQNLNHDAMYWYRQDPGQGLRLIYYSQIVNDFQKGDIAEGYSVSREKKESFPLTVTSAQKNPTAFYLCASSWGSMSGNTIYFGEGSWLTVV.

V gene TRBV14 combines with J gene TRBJ1-2, with D perhaps matching TRBD1 (6 bases). Trimming took 0 bases from V and 5 from J, leaving 13 bases between them. Germline-derived CDR1 and CDR2 are SGHDN and FVKESK. The CDR3 is 15 amino acids. DNA for the CDR3: TGTGCCAGCAGCCAAGATTTACACAGGGTATATGGCTACACCTTC. It yields the protein CASSQDLHRVYGYTF.

The rearrangement links TRBV7-2 to TRBJ2-1, with TRBD2 identical over 8 bases. In germline, CDR1 is SGHTA, CDR2 FQGNSA. CDR3 length: 17 amino acids. With V trimmed by 1 base and J by 2 bases, 7 bases remained unmatched. CDR3 loop: CASSLEIVLAAYNEQFF. CDR3 coding DNA: TGTGCCAGCAGCTTAGAAATCGTACTAGCGGCCTACAATGAGCAGTTCTTC. The whole variable domain, filled in from reference TRBV7-2 and TRBJ2-1, reads GAGVSQSPSNKVTEKGKDVELRCDPISGHTALYWYRQSLGQGLEFLIYFQGNSAPDKSGLPSDRFSAERTGGSVSTLTIQRTQQEDSAVYLCASSLEIVLAAYNEQFFGPGTRLTVL.

The V gene is TRBV4-1, the J gene TRBJ2-2; 7 positions agree with TRBD2. V trimming: 4 bases; J trimming: 6 bases; junction bases outside the gene matches: 8. The CDR3 loop spans 15 amino acids. The germline gives CDR1 MGHRA, CDR2 YSYEKL. DNA for the CDR3: TGCGCCAGCAGCCCAGGTTTGGGAGGGGCCGGGGAGCTGTTTTTT. It encodes CASSPGLGGAGELFF.

The V gene is TRBV10-3, the J gene TRBJ1-1; a possible D gene is TRBD1 (5 bases). Germline CDR1 and CDR2: ENHRY and SYGVKD. V was clipped by 4 bases and J by 6 bases, with 27 bases between them. This CDR3 region has 18 residues. In nucleotides, the CDR3 is TGTGCCATCAGTGGGGAAACCAGGGAAATCTTATTGGGTGCTGAAGCTTTCTTT. Translating it yields CAISGETREILLGAEAFF.

The chain has TRBV4-3 and TRBJ2-3; 12 nucleotides align to TRBD2. The ends lost 1 base at V and 4 bases at J; junction bases unmatched: 15. The CDR3 consists of 20 residues. Germline lookup yields CDR1 LGHNA and CDR2 YSLEER. CDR3 sequence reads: CASSQGSLAGGPGGADTQYF. The CDR3 DNA follows: TGCGCCAGCAGCCAAGGGAGTCTAGCGGGAGGGCCCGGGGGGGCAGATACGCAGTATTTT.

This rearrangement joins TRBV6-5 to TRBJ2-1, with a possible D match to TRBD1 (6 bases). In germline, CDR1 is MNHEY, CDR2 SVGAGI. The germline V and J ends were trimmed by 6 bases and 10 bases, with 10 bases remaining between them. There are 11 residues in the CDR3. CDR3 sequence: CASSHTGEQFF. The CDR3 DNA reads as TGTGCCAGCAGCCACACAGGGGAGCAGTTCTTC.

The chain links TRBV5-4 to TRBJ2-1, with 8 bases identical to TRBD2. Unmatched junction bases numbered 9, after V lost 2 bases and J lost 5 bases. The CDR3 covers 16 residues. CDR1 is SGHNT and CDR2 is YYREEE in the germline V gene (reference sequence). The CDR3 sequence: CASSFLIAGPNNEQFF. In DNA, the CDR3 is TGTGCCAGCAGCTTTCTAATAGCGGGGCCCAACAATGAGCAGTTCTTC.